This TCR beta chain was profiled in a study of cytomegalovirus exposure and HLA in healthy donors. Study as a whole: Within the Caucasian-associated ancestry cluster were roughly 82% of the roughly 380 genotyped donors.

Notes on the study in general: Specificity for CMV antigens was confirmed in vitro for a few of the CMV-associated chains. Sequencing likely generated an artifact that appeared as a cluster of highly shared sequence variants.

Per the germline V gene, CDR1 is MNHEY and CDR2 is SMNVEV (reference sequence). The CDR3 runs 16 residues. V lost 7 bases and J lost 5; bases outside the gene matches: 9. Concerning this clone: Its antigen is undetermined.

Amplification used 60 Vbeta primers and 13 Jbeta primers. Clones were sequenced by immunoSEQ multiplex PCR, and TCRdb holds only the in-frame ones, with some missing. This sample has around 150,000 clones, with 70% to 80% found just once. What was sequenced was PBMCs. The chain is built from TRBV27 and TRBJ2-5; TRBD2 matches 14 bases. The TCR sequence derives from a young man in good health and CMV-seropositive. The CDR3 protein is CASTRLAGGPRETQYF. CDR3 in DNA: TGTGCCAGCACAAGACTAGCGGGAGGGCCGCGGGAGACCCAGTACTTC.